This note documents a single TCR beta chain sequence. Its antigen is not known. Treatment: treatment-naive control, cytoreductive nephrectomy. Sequenced control tumors were from about a dozen males and a handful of females, median age 57. The data stem from a study of radiation and T cells in renal cell carcinoma. Germline V CDR1 and CDR2: SGHRS, YFSETQ. V lost 4 bases, J lost 4 bases, and 14 bases lay in between. There are 15 residues in the CDR3. The protocol was immunoSEQ multiplex PCR, while the TCRdb copy is restricted to in-frame clones and leaves out a portion. The profile shows 8,000 to 8,500 clones, less than 70% of them singletons. The study's findings and limits: Intratumoral heterogeneity was not captured in these approximately 1 g regions. Irradiated tumors had higher TCR clonality than control tumors. Compared with controls, irradiated tumors had more, larger dominant CDR3 motifs.

V usage is TRBV5-1 and J usage is TRBJ1-4; D is perhaps TRBD1 (6 bases). The sequence was obtained from a man aged 60 to 69 with renal cell carcinoma. The specimen comprised tumor tissue, sampled from a patient whose treatment was nephrectomy without radiotherapy. In DNA, the CDR3 is TGCGCCAGCAGCCCAGGACAGAGCCTTAATGAAAAACTGTTTTTT. This translates into CASSPGQSLNEKLFF.